The clone carrying this T cell receptor beta chain turned up a few times. The record originates from a study of response to subunit inactivated influenza vaccine. TCRdb reprocessed the RT-PCR reads via MiXCR and lists one record per CDR3 protein. The sample lists around 600,000 distinct CDR3 sequences; about 11% were seen once. Germline V gives CDR1 LGHDT, CDR2 YNNKEL (reference sequence). The CDR3 length is 15 residues. Trimming removed 1 base at V and 0 bases at J, with 7 bases between. This same sample was also taken into another study, of T cells expressing NK-cell markers. This second report adds: Template switching by 5'RACE with UMIs generated the TCR beta cDNA. Sorted CD3+CD56+NKG2C+, CD3+CD56+NKG2C- and CD3+CD56-NKG2C+ T cells provided the TCR beta repertoires. Most of the eight sequenced donors were classified as HCMV-seropositive, and one was classified as seronegative. In a group of 5 or 6 donors, dominant NKG2C+ clonotypes represented 1.0-7.0% of CD8+ T cells.

V usage is TRBV3-1 and J usage is TRBJ1-3; D is uncertain. The sequence was collected from a middle-aged man who received an inactivated influenza vaccine. The material sequenced was PBMCs from blood, taken on the day of vaccination. CDR3 sequence: CASSQVRNSGNTIYF. For the CDR3, the DNA is TGTGCCAGCAGCCAAGTCCGGAACTCTGGAAACACCATATATTTT.